The text below deals with one T cell receptor beta chain. This sample was taken from a study of blood T cell repertoires in COVID-19. Study summary: Researchers got acute and convalescent COVID-19 samples from the United States, Italy and Spain.

This CDR3 has 13 amino acids. V lost 5 bases to trimming and J lost 4 bases; unmatched junction nucleotides: 5. The germline CDR1 and CDR2 sequences are SQVTM and ANQGSEA. Original methodology: Using reference gene primer amplification, nucleated cell counts were estimated. Generated by immunoSEQ multiplex PCR, the TCRdb table keeps only in-frame clones and is missing some. V and J calls and clone size are copied from that table; D and trimming were computed from the DNA. This sample has under 250,000 clones, with 70% to 80% found just once. Followed over time, Seattle patients had been enrolled while infection was active.

This clonotype originated in a woman in her forties with COVID-19, enrolled during active disease. The sequenced sample was peripheral blood. This rearrangement joins TRBV29-1 to TRBJ1-5, with 7 bases identical to TRBD1. The CDR3 sequence: CSVRQGRNQPQHF. The CDR3 DNA reads TGCAGCGTTCGACAGGGCCGGAATCAGCCCCAGCATTTT.